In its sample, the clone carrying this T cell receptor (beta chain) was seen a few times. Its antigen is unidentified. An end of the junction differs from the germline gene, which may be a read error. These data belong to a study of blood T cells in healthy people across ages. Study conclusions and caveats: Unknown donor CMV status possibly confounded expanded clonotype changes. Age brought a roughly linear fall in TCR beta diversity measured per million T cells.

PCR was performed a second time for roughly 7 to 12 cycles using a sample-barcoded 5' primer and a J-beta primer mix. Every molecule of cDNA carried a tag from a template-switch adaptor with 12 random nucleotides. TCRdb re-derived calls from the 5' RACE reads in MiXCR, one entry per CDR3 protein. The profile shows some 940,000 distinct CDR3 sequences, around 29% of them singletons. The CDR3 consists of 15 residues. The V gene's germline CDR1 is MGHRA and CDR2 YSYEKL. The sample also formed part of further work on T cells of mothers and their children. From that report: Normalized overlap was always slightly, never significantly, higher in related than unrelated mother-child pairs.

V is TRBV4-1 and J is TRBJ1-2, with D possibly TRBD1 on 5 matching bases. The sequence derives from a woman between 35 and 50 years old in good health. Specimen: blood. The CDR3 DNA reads TGCGCCAGCAGCCAACCCACGGGGCCTAACTATGGCCACACCTTC. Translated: CASSQPTGPNYGHTF.